This record looks at one T cell receptor (beta chain) sequence and its context. Produced via immunoSEQ multiplex PCR; TCRdb's table is partial and in-frame only. The data contain about 59,000 clones, around 93% of them seen just once; the ten biggest clones take up approximately 0.35%. These data are taken from a study of T cell changes during pregnancy in multiple sclerosis. The CDR3 is made up of 15 amino acids. The V and J ends lost 5 bases and 3 bases respectively, with 14 bases between them. CDR1 SGHNT and CDR2 YENEEA come from the germline V gene. V is TRBV11-3 and J is TRBJ1-3, with D possibly being TRBD1 (6 bases). This sequence was found in a female donor with multiple sclerosis, enrolled in a pregnancy study. The material sequenced was CD4+ T cells from peripheral blood mononuclear cells, taken before pregnancy. CDR3 region: CASSPTGSGGNTIYF. In nucleotides, the CDR3 is TGTGCCAGCAGCCCTACAGGGTCGGGTGGAAACACCATATATTTT.